This T cell receptor beta chain stems from a study of identical twins. Findings and caveats of the study: Fewer insertions characterized abundant cord blood beta clonotypes, whereas memory repertoires showed none.

Through template switching, a universal primer site was introduced, and the cDNA contained unique molecular identifiers. TCRdb reanalysed the 5' RACE reads using MiXCR and keeps one entry per CDR3 protein. The sample records roughly 1,500,000 distinct CDR3 sequences, around a third being singletons. About this clonotype itself: What it recognizes is unknown.

Input material: cord blood. This sequence was found in a newborn girl in good health.

CDR3 in DNA: TGTGCCAGCAGCTTAGAATCCTTGCCTAGAGGGGAGCTGTTTTTT. It yields the protein CASSLESLPRGELFF. The V call is TRBV11-1, the J call TRBJ2-2; D remains unclear. This CDR3 has 15 residues. The ends were cut back, 1 base at V and 8 bases at J, with 14 bases in the middle. CDR1 and CDR2 from the germline V gene are SGHAT and FQDESV (reference sequence).